The rows below give T cell receptor beta chains drawn from one sample of a study of PD-1 blockade in classical Hodgkin lymphoma. Some clones are missing from TCRdb's copy, which holds only in-frame ones; the method was immunoSEQ multiplex PCR. The sample records some 24,000 clones, nearly 80% being singletons. This sample comprised peripheral blood mononuclear cells (PBMCs), obtained at baseline. Receptors originate from a human donor with classical Hodgkin lymphoma. CDR3s include the opening cysteine and the closing phenylalanine or tryptophan. A D gene is named only where the DNA matches it firmly. The size entry is marked missing in some rows and otherwise reads once, few, many or a size class.

>.|TRBJ2-1|.|14|TRBV10-3
TGTGCCATCAGTGAGTCTGAGACTCTAAATGAGCAGTTCTTC
CAISESETLNEQFF
>.|TRBJ2-3|.|13|TRBV6-6
TGTGCCAGCATGGAGGGAAGCACAGATACGCAGTATTTT
CASMEGSTDTQYF
>medium-sized|TRBJ2-2|TRBD1|14|TRBV15
TGTGCCACCAGCAGGGGACAGGGTGGTGGTCAGCTGTTTTTT
CATSRGQGGGQLFF
>.|TRBJ1-1|.|14|TRBV6-5
TGTGCCAGCAGTCTCCGGACAGCGAACACTGAAGCTTTCTTT
CASSLRTANTEAFF
>.|TRBJ1-6|.|13|TRBV29-1
TGCAGCGTTTCCTTCGGTCAGGGATCACCCCTCCACTTT
CSVSFGQGSPLHF
>.|TRBJ2-7|.|13|TRBV13
TGTGCCAGCAGCTTAGGGTGGGGCTACGAGCAGTACTTC
CASSLGWGYEQYF
>.|TRBJ2-1|.|16|TRBV6-6
TGTGCCAGCAGTTACTCGACGGCAGGGACCTACAATGAGCAGTTCTTC
CASSYSTAGTYNEQFF
>.|TRBJ2-3|TRBD2|15|TRBV11-2
TGTGCCAGCATCCTTTCGGGACTAAGCACAGATACGCAGTATTTT
CASILSGLSTDTQYF
>.|TRBJ2-1|TRBD1|14|TRBV7-9
TGTGCCAGCAGCTTACCGGGACAGGGGGTTGAGCAGTTCTTC
CASSLPGQGVEQFF
>.|TRBJ2-4|.|15|TRBV9
TGTGCCAGCAGCGTAGGGGGGGCCGCCAAAAACATTCAGTACTTC
CASSVGGAAKNIQYF
>.|TRBJ2-7|.|14|TRBV18
TGTGCCAGCTCACCAAAGGTTGTCGCCTACGAGCAGTACTTC
CASSPKVVAYEQYF
>.|TRBJ1-6|TRBD1|15|TRBV7-9
TGTGCCAGCAGCTCGACAGGGTTCCCTTTTGCACCCCTCCACTTT
CASSSTGFPFAPLHF
>.|TRBJ2-7|.|13|TRBV28
TGTGCCAGCAGTGGACGGAGCTCCTACGAGCAGTACTTC
CASSGRSSYEQYF
>.|TRBJ1-5|.|15|TRBV4-3
TGCGCCAGCAGCCAAGATGAAGGAAGAAATCAGCCCCAGCATTTT
CASSQDEGRNQPQHF
>.|TRBJ1-3|TRBD1|16|TRBV7-6
TGTGCCAGCAGCTCGAGGACAGGGGGCTTTGGAAACACCATATATTTT
CASSSRTGGFGNTIYF
>.|TRBJ1-5|.|13|TRBV6-5
TGTGCCAGCGGAAACGGACCCAATCAGCCCCAGCATTTT
CASGNGPNQPQHF
>.|TRBJ1-3|.|15|TRBV7-2
TGTGCCAGCAGCTTAGCGGGGTTCTCTGGAAACACCATATATTTT
CASSLAGFSGNTIYF
>.|TRBJ2-3|.|15|TRBV4-3
TGCGCCAGCAGCCAAGATGGGTTCCCCGCAGATACGCAGTATTTT
CASSQDGFPADTQYF
>.|TRBJ1-1|.|14|TRBV29-1
TGCAGCGTCCGACCTCAGGGATTGAACACTGAAGCTTTCTTT
CSVRPQGLNTEAFF
>.|TRBJ1-4|.|13|TRBV2
TGTGCCAGCAGTGGACCAACTAATGAAAAACTGTTTTTT
CASSGPTNEKLFF
>.|TRBJ1-5|TRBD1|15|TRBV18
TGTGCCAGCTCACCTGGGGGACAGGGTTTTCAGCCCCAGCATTTT
CASSPGGQGFQPQHF
>.|TRBJ2-3|TRBD2|15|TRBV5-1
TGCGCCAGCAGCAGGTGGGACTACTTCACAGATACGCAGTATTTT
CASSRWDYFTDTQYF
>few|TRBJ1-4|TRBD1|15|TRBV2
TGTGCCAGCAGTGGACAGGGGGCTGTCGGTGAAAAACTGTTTTTT
CASSGQGAVGEKLFF
>medium-sized|TRBJ1-6|.|13|TRBV5-1
TGCGCCAGCAGTTCCGGGGCTAATTCACCCCTCCACTTT
CASSSGANSPLHF
>few|TRBJ2-2|TRBD2|18|TRBV9
TGTGCCAGCAGCACCAGGAGGCTTAGCGGGGGGGCCGTCGGGGAGCTGTTTTTT
CASSTRRLSGGAVGELFF
>.|TRBJ1-6|TRBD1|16|TRBV25-1
TGTGCCAGCAGTCTCCGGGACAGGGCTTTATCTTCACCCCTCCACTTT
CASSLRDRALSSPLHF
>medium-sized|TRBJ1-1|TRBD1|13|TRBV29-1
TGCAGCGTTGAGGGACAGCCGAACACTGAAGCTTTCTTT
CSVEGQPNTEAFF
>.|TRBJ1-2|.|11|TRBV30
TGTGCCTGGAGGGACGACTATGGCTACACCTTC
CAWRDDYGYTF
>.|TRBJ2-1|TRBD1|11|TRBV20-1
TGCAGTGCTAGGACAGGGCAGAGGCAGTTCTTC
CSARTGQRQFF
>.|TRBJ1-4|.|14|TRBV4-3
TGCGCCAGCAGCCCCGGGACAACGGAGGAAAAACTGTTTTTT
CASSPGTTEEKLFF